Presented here are 28 T cell receptor beta chains from one specimen sequenced in a study of CD8 T cells in ankylosing spondylitis. Their recognized antigens are unknown. In TCRdb, the 5' RACE reads were re-called with MiXCR into one record per CDR3 protein. The table includes 75,000 to 95,000 distinct CDR3 sequences, roughly 9% detected once. Study observations and caveats: The study identified a TCR beta motif of roughly eight highly homologous variants that appeared characteristic of ankylosing spondylitis blood.

Sequencing used blood, either unsorted or a sorted T cell fraction (not recorded which). The source of these receptors is a male donor with ankylosing spondylitis.

This clonotype was recorded at least ten times. The CDR3 spells CASSRQMNTGELFF. CDR3 DNA sequence: TGTGCCAGCAGCCGCCAGATGAACACCGGGGAGCTGTTTTTT. This sequence joins TRBV12-3 or TRBV12-4 and TRBJ2-2; D is uncertain. There are 14 residues in the CDR3. The V end lost 6 bases, the J end lost 1 base, and 9 bases lay between the germline ends.

This clonotype was detected only a few times. The gene calls are TRBV2 and TRBJ1-1; possibly TRBD1 for D (6 bases). Trimming stripped 6 bases from V and 4 bases from J, with 12 bases between. The CDR3 totals 13 residues. Germline V gives CDR1 SNHLY, CDR2 FYNNEI. Written as DNA, the CDR3 is TGTGCCAGCAGGAAGGGGGGCGGCACTGAAGCTTTCTTT. Its translation is CASRKGGGTEAFF. Combining the CDR3 with reference TRBV2 and TRBJ1-1 gives the whole variable domain EPEVTQTPSHQVTQMGQEVILRCVPISNHLYFYWYRQILGQKVEFLVSFYNNEISEKSEIFDDQFSVERPDGSNFTLKIRSTKLEDSAMYFCASRKGGGTEAFFGQGTRLTVV.

This clonotype showed up many times. The J gene is TRBJ2-2, the V gene TRBV11-2, with no clear D. CDR1 is SGHAT and CDR2 is FQNNGV in the germline V gene. This CDR3 contains 13 residues. Trimming left V 2 bases short and J 0 bases short, with 1 base between. The CDR3 DNA sequence: TGTGCCAGCAGCTTATCGAACACCGGGGAGCTGTTTTTT. It translates to CASSLSNTGELFF.

Many counts were recorded for this clonotype. This chain connects TRBV14 to TRBJ2-2, with D maybe TRBD1 (6 bases). The CDR3 is made up of 15 amino acids. Trimming removed 4 bases at V and 6 bases at J, with 15 bases between. CDR1 is SGHDN, CDR2 FVKESK, per germline. The chain's CDR3 is CASSRPGTPPGELFF. For the CDR3, the DNA is TGTGCCAGCAGCCGACCCGGGACACCGCCCGGGGAGCTGTTTTTT.

V is TRBV12-3 or TRBV12-4 and J is TRBJ2-2; possible D gene TRBD2, 6 bases. The ends were cut back, 6 bases at V and 6 bases at J, with 20 bases in the middle. The CDR3 runs 16 residues. The CDR3 is CASRSPWGVLPGELFF. The DNA for the CDR3 is TGTGCCAGCAGGTCTCCGTGGGGGGTCCTCCCCGGGGAGCTGTTTTTT.

This clonotype was seen at least ten times. This chain connects TRBV11-2 to TRBJ1-5; no clear D gene. Deletions cut 3 bases from V and 3 bases from J, with 9 bases between. CDR1 is SGHAT, CDR2 FQNNGV, per germline. This CDR3 region has 14 residues. The DNA of the CDR3 is TGTGCCAGCAGCTTCGGTCCGGTCAATCAGCCCCAGCATTTT. This encodes CASSFGPVNQPQHF.

This clonotype appeared many times. The chain joins TRBV29-1 to TRBJ2-3; D gene ambiguous. CDR1 is SQVTM, CDR2 ANQGSEA, per germline. CDR3 length equals 14 residues. V lost 0 bases and J lost 6, with 13 bases in between. This CDR3 is CSVEEAPRQDTQYF. The CDR3 DNA reads as TGCAGCGTTGAAGAGGCCCCCCGGCAGGATACGCAGTATTTT.

This clonotype was counted many times. The chain combines TRBV11-2 with TRBJ2-1, with no clear D. Germline CDR1 SGHAT, CDR2 FQNNGV. The germline V and J ends were trimmed by 1 base and 0 bases, with 10 bases remaining between them. This CDR3 is built from 16 residues. This chain's CDR3 is CASSLAGHSSYNEQFF. The CDR3 DNA sequence: TGTGCCAGCAGCTTAGCCGGGCATAGCTCCTACAATGAGCAGTTCTTC.

The rearrangement uses TRBV7-9 and TRBJ1-3; D is unresolved. V lost 5 bases to trimming and J lost 0 bases, with 5 bases between them. Germline V gene sequence: CDR1 SEHNR, CDR2 FQNEAQ (reference sequence). The CDR3 is 13 amino acids. The CDR3 region is CASSGISGNTIYF. The DNA for the CDR3 is TGTGCCAGCAGCGGTATCTCTGGAAACACCATATATTTT.

This clonotype was seen more than once but under ten times. The rearrangement links TRBV19 to TRBJ2-1, with 10 bases identical to TRBD2. Unmatched junction bases numbered 12, after V lost 4 bases and J lost 9 bases. The CDR3 is made up of 16 amino acids. The germline V gene encodes CDR1 LNHDA and CDR2 SQIVND (reference sequence). CDR3 coding DNA: TGTGCCAGTAGTACTTTTAGCGGGAGGATTCAGGGTGAGCAGTTCTTC. Amino acid sequence: CASSTFSGRIQGEQFF.

This clonotype was observed a few times. The rearrangement links TRBV15 to TRBJ2-1; 9 bases agree with TRBD2. Germline V gene sequence: CDR1 LNHNV, CDR2 YYDKDF (reference sequence). There are 16 residues in the CDR3. V shed 8 bases, J shed 4 bases, and the junction held 12 bases outside the gene matches. CDR3 bases: TGTGCCACCCATGGGGGCGGGAGGGCCAGGTACAATGAGCAGTTCTTC. Translated: CATHGGGRARYNEQFF.

This clonotype was seen ten or more times. The chain recombines TRBV7-9 with TRBJ1-1; D ambiguous. The CDR3 extends over 14 amino acids. V lost 2 bases and J 3 bases, leaving 10 bases between the germline ends. Germline CDR1 reads SEHNR; CDR2 reads FQNEAQ (reference sequence). CDR3 coding DNA: TGTGCCAGCAGCTTATCCCCCGGGGACACTGAAGCTTTCTTT. Amino acid sequence: CASSLSPGDTEAFF.

V gene TRBV12-3 or TRBV12-4 combines with J gene TRBJ2-3; 10 bases are shared with TRBD2. V lost 1 base, J lost 5 bases, and 9 bases stayed unmatched. The CDR3 is 17 amino acids. CDR3 sequence: CASSLGGGLASLDTQYF. The DNA for the CDR3 is TGTGCCAGCAGTTTAGGTGGGGGACTAGCGTCCCTAGATACGCAGTATTTT.

The chain joins TRBV20-1 to TRBJ2-1; no clear D gene. V gave up 4 bases and J gave up 13 bases, with 11 bases separating them. This CDR3 comprises 10 residues. In germline, CDR1 is DFQATT, CDR2 SNEGSKA (reference sequence). CDR3 loop: CSAKTSFQFF. The CDR3 DNA is TGCAGTGCTAAGACCAGTTTTCAGTTCTTC.

This clonotype was seen a handful of times. The chain recombines TRBV6-5 with TRBJ1-4, with D maybe TRBD1 (5 bases). Trimming removed 4 bases from V and 4 bases from J, with 19 bases in between. This CDR3 has 17 amino acids. The germline V gene encodes CDR1 MNHEY and CDR2 SVGAGI. CDR3 sequence reads: CASSSYDDSDRNEKLFF. DNA for the CDR3: TGTGCCAGCAGTTCCTACGACGACAGCGATCGTAATGAAAAACTGTTTTTT.

The chain couples TRBV7-9 to TRBJ2-1, with TRBD1 identical over 8 bases. The length of the CDR3 is 16 residues. V lost 4 bases, J lost 6 bases, and 11 bases stayed unmatched. CDR1 and CDR2 from the germline V gene are SEHNR and FQNEAQ (reference sequence). CDR3 coding DNA: TGTGCCAGCAGCTCGGCGGCAGGGGGCGCGTTCAATGAGCAGTTCTTC. Translated, it gives CASSSAAGGAFNEQFF.

Many counts were recorded for this clonotype. The chain has TRBV6-6 and TRBJ2-1; D gene unclear. Trimming shortened V by 4 bases and J by 8 bases, and 12 bases separated the two germline ends. The length of the CDR3 is 13 residues. Germline V gene sequence: CDR1 MNHNY, CDR2 SVGAGI (reference sequence). CDR3 sequence reads: CASSLGDWDEQFF. The DNA for the CDR3 is TGTGCCAGCAGTTTGGGCGATTGGGATGAGCAGTTCTTC.

This clonotype was seen at least ten times. V is TRBV24-1 and J is TRBJ2-2, with a tentative D call TRBD2 (6 bases). V gave up 5 bases and J gave up 4 bases, with 13 bases separating them. The CDR3 has 15 amino acids. Germline values: CDR1 KGHDR, CDR2 SFDVKD. In DNA, the CDR3 is TGTGCCACCAGTGGGGAGGATCGTCGCACCGGGGAGCTGTTTTTT. Its translation is CATSGEDRRTGELFF.

This clonotype was seen only a few times. The chain combines TRBV5-6 with TRBJ1-5; TRBD1 aligns across 9 bases. The CDR3 length is 15 residues. From germline, CDR1 is SGHDT and CDR2 YYEEEE. The trim removed 4 bases at V and 1 base at J, leaving 3 bases unmatched. CDR3: CASSPGTGSNQPQHF. CDR3 sequence (DNA): TGTGCCAGCAGCCCCGGGACAGGGAGCAATCAGCCCCAGCATTTT.

This clonotype was picked up many times. This chain links TRBV12-3 or TRBV12-4 with TRBJ1-1; D is undetermined. The CDR3 sequence is 12 residues long. Between the trimmed V and J ends, which lost 3 bases and 0 bases, there was a span of 2 bases. This chain's CDR3 is CASSFLNTEAFF. The DNA for the CDR3 is TGTGCCAGCAGTTTCCTGAACACTGAAGCTTTCTTT.

This clonotype was picked up a small number of times. The chain couples TRBV5-1 to TRBJ2-1, with 7 bases matching TRBD1. The CDR3 extends over 12 amino acids. The ends lost 4 bases at V and 9 bases at J; junction bases unmatched: 4. The germline gives CDR1 SGHRS, CDR2 YFSETQ. This chain's CDR3 is CASSPQGVEQFF. The CDR3 DNA reads TGCGCCAGCAGCCCCCAGGGGGTTGAGCAGTTCTTC.

The chain joins TRBV29-1 to TRBJ2-6, with 8 bases fitting TRBD1. Germline CDR1 reads SQVTM; CDR2 reads ANQGSEA. The CDR3 is made up of 16 amino acids. The trim removed 8 bases at V and 0 bases at J, leaving 9 bases unmatched. The CDR3 spells CSFGQGSPSGANVLTF. Written as DNA, the CDR3 is TGCAGCTTCGGACAGGGAAGCCCCTCTGGGGCCAACGTCCTGACTTTC.

Ten or more counts support this clonotype. The J gene is TRBJ2-1, the V gene TRBV12-3 or TRBV12-4; D is perhaps TRBD2 (6 bases). This CDR3 contains 16 residues. V was trimmed by 3 bases and J by 4 bases, leaving 16 bases between them. CDR3 region: CASSLVLAPPYNEQFF. The DNA of the CDR3 is TGTGCCAGCAGTTTGGTTCTAGCGCCCCCGTACAATGAGCAGTTCTTC.

This clonotype has ten or more counts. J is TRBJ2-1 and V is TRBV20-1; 9 bases are a match to TRBD2. The junction had 9 bases not matched to a gene; V was cut back by 5 bases and J by 7 bases. CDR3 length: 14 amino acids. Germline assignment: CDR1 DFQATT and CDR2 SNEGSKA (reference sequence). CDR3 DNA: TGCAGTGCTGAGCGGGAGGACTGGAATAATGAGCAGTTCTTC. The encoded protein is CSAEREDWNNEQFF.

This clonotype is categorized as medium-sized (0.01 to 0.1%). The rearrangement links TRBV12-3 or TRBV12-4 to TRBJ1-6; the match to TRBD1 covers 8 bases. The CDR3 covers 14 residues. V shed 5 bases and J 6 bases; nucleotides not matched to a gene: 3. This CDR3 reads CASSMTGANSPLHF. The CDR3 bases are TGTGCCAGCAGTATGACAGGGGCTAATTCACCCCTCCACTTT.

This clonotype was counted at least ten times. V usage is TRBV14 and J usage is TRBJ2-1; the match to TRBD1 covers 9 bases. This CDR3 comprises 16 residues. CDR1 is SGHDN, CDR2 FVKESK, per germline. J gave up 5 bases and V 5 bases, and 10 bases lay outside the gene matches. The CDR3 DNA follows: TGTGCCAGCAGCTCCATCCCGGGACAGGGTGACAATGAGCAGTTCTTC. It is translated as CASSSIPGQGDNEQFF.

This clonotype was picked up one time. A much larger clonotype is one base distant, so this may be a read error. The chain employs TRBV14 and TRBJ2-7, with 9 bases aligning to TRBD2. Germline V gene lookup returns CDR1 SGHDN and CDR2 FVKESK. This CDR3 contains 13 residues. CDR3 protein: CPSSQGLAYEQYF. In DNA, the CDR3 is TGTCCCAGCAGCCAAGGACTAGCGTACGAGCAGTACTTC. Variable domain in full (rest from reference TRBV14 and TRBJ2-7): EAGVTQFPSHSVIEKGQTVTLRCDPISGHDNLYWYRRVMGKEIKFLLHFVKESKQDESGMPNNRFLAERTGGTYSTLKVQPAELEDSGVYFCPSSQGLAYEQYFGPGTRLTVT.

In this sample, this clonotype turned up a few times. The chain uses TRBV7-2 and TRBJ2-7; D gene uncertain. V gave up 5 bases and J gave up 4 bases, with 3 bases separating them. The CDR3 is made up of 10 amino acids. Germline V gene lookup returns CDR1 SGHTA and CDR2 FQGNSA. CDR3 nucleotides: TGTGCCAGCAGCGGATACGAGCAGTACGTC. It encodes CASSGYEQYV.